This T cell receptor (beta chain) was obtained from a study of CD8+CD57+ T cells in acquired aplastic anemia. As for the study in general: DNA from sorted CD4+ and CD8+ cells averaged approximately 2.9 ug.

Researchers used genomic DNA as the template to profile TCR beta VDJ and CDR3. TCRdb re-derived calls from the reads in MiXCR, one entry per CDR3 protein. Seen here are some 160,000 distinct CDR3 sequences, about half observed once, and the top ten hold 3% to 4%. Study results and caveats: Patient and control CD8+ Simpson's diversity was not significantly different. Overlapping CD8+ CDR3 repertoires of patients and controls contained under 35 shared sequences.

This clonotype was observed many times. Its antigen is unknown. The patients chosen for sequencing had shown expansion of CD8+CD57+ cells (detected by flow cytometry). The sequence derives from a human donor with aplastic anemia. Material for sequencing was sorted CD4+, CD8+, or CD8+CD57+ T cells (not recorded which) from PBMCs.

In DNA form, the CDR3 reads TGTGCCATCAGCGGACAGGGGATTAGGCAGCCCCAGCATTTT. Translating gives CAISGQGIRQPQHF. V gene TRBV10-3 combines with J gene TRBJ1-5, with 9 bases aligning to TRBD1. V lost 6 bases, J lost 7 bases, and 7 bases stayed unmatched. The germline V gene has CDR1 ENHRY and CDR2 SYGVKD. The CDR3 has 14 residues.